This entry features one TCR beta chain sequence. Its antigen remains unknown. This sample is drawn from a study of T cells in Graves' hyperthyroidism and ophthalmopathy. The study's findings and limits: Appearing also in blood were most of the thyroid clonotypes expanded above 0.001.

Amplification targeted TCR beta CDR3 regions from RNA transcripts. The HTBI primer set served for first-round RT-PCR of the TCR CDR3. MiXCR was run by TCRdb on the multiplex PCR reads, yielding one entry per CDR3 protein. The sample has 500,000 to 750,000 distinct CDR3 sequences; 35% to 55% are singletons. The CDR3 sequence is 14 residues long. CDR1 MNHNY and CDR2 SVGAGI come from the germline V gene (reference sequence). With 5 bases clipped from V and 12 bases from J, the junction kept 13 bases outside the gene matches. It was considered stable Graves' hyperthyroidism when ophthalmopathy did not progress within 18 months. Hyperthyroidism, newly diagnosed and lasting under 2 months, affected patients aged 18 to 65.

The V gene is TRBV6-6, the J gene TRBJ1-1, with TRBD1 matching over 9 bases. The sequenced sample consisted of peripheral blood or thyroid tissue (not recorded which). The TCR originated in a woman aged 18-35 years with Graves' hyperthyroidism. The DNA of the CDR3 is TGTGCCAGCAGTACTCGGACAGGGGAGGGGGGCACTTTCTTT. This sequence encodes CASSTRTGEGGTFF.